These 19 T cell receptor beta chains were all obtained from the same sample, sequenced in a study of T cells in localized non-small cell lung cancer. Sequencing used immunoSEQ multiplex PCR; TCRdb keeps in-frame clones, though not all of them. The table includes about 2,200 clones, around 38% detected once. This specimen was lung tumor tissue, taken before any cancer treatment. These receptors all stem from a female donor of 60 years or more with stage I lung adenocarcinoma.

This clone has a handful of counts. The J gene is TRBJ1-2, the V gene TRBV19, with D unclear. CDR1 is LNHDA and CDR2 is SQIVND in the germline V gene (reference sequence). Trimming took 5 bases from V and 0 from J, leaving 10 bases between them. This CDR3 comprises 14 residues. The CDR3 protein is CASSGQAANYGYTF. In DNA, the CDR3 is TGTGCCAGTAGTGGTCAGGCTGCTAACTATGGCTACACCTTC.

The DNA for the CDR3 is TGTGCCACCTCACTAGCGGTTAGCACAGATACGCAGTATTTT. The encoded protein is CATSLAVSTDTQYF. The chain employs TRBV19 and TRBJ2-3; 8 nucleotides line up with TRBD2. CDR1 and CDR2 (germline): LNHDA, SQIVND (reference sequence). The V segment lost 10 bases and the J segment 0 bases; nucleotides outside the gene matches: 6. This CDR3 spans 14 amino acids. Together with reference TRBV19 and TRBJ2-3, the CDR3 gives the full variable domain: DGGITQSPKYLFRKEGQNVTLSCEQNLNHDAMYWYRQDPGQGLRLIYYSQIVNDFQKGDIAEGYSVSREKKESFPLTVTSAQKNPTAFYLCATSLAVSTDTQYFGPGTRLTVL.

This clone was detected a few times. The V call is TRBV11-3, the J call TRBJ2-2, with D hard to call. The CDR3 runs to 16 residues. Germline V gives CDR1 SGHNT, CDR2 YENEEA. V lost 8 bases and J lost 1, with 17 bases in between. This chain's CDR3 is CASSTRQNKNTGELFF. DNA for the CDR3: TGTGCCAGCTCCACGCGGCAGAATAAGAACACCGGGGAGCTGTTTTTT.

This clone was detected only once. V is TRBV19 and J is TRBJ2-1; TRBD1 matches at 9 bases. V shed 5 bases and J 8 bases; nucleotides not matched to a gene: 10. CDR3 length: 15 amino acids. Germline-derived CDR1 and CDR2 are LNHDA and SQIVND (reference sequence). The CDR3 nucleotides read TGTGCCAGTAGTGTAGCCGGGACAGGGTCTTATGAGCAGTTCTTC. Protein sequence: CASSVAGTGSYEQFF.

The chain links TRBV6-1 to TRBJ2-7; D not certain. The CDR3 length is 14 residues. CDR1 and CDR2 (germline): MNHNS, SASEGT. V gave up 1 base and J gave up 2 bases, with 9 bases separating them. CDR3 region: CASSEVGYTYEQYF. The DNA of the CDR3 is TGTGCCAGCAGTGAAGTCGGTTACACCTACGAGCAGTACTTC.

The chain is built from TRBV6-8 and TRBJ1-2, with a weak D call TRBD1 (6 bases). Germline V CDR1 and CDR2: MNHGY, SAAAGT. The CDR3 sequence is 13 residues long. Between the trimmed V and J ends, which lost 5 bases and 5 bases, there was a span of 12 bases. In DNA, the CDR3 is TGTGCCAGCAGTGCTGGGGGGCCGTATGGCTACACCTTC. Amino acids: CASSAGGPYGYTF.

The chain carries TRBV30 and TRBJ2-1, with D possibly being TRBD2 (5 bases). Trimming stripped 0 bases from V and 4 bases from J, with 13 bases between. The CDR3 runs 15 residues. The germline CDR1 and CDR2 sequences are GTSNPN and SVGIG (reference sequence). CDR3 sequence: CAWSVREGLYNEQFF. The CDR3 DNA follows: TGTGCCTGGAGTGTCCGGGAAGGTTTATACAATGAGCAGTTCTTC. Drawing the rest from reference TRBV30 and TRBJ2-1, the complete variable domain is SQTIHQWPATLVQPVGSPLSLECTVEGTSNPNLYWYRQAAGRGLQLLFYSVGIGQISSEVPQNLSASRPQDRQFILSSKKLLLSDSGFYLCAWSVREGLYNEQFFGPGTRLTVL.

The gene calls are TRBV11-3 and TRBJ2-7, with D perhaps assigned TRBD1 or TRBD2 (5 bases each). Germline V lookup: CDR1 SGHNT, CDR2 YENEEA. V gave up 0 bases and J gave up 5 bases, with 17 bases separating them. There are 16 residues in the CDR3. CDR3 in amino acids: CASSLDSAGSRHEQYF. CDR3 sequence (DNA): TGTGCCAGCAGCTTAGATTCGGCAGGGAGTAGGCACGAGCAGTACTTC.

This clone is medium-sized by share. The chain couples TRBV6-8 to TRBJ1-1; 11 bases are shared with TRBD1. CDR3 size: 16 residues. Germline trimming cut 6 bases from V and 6 bases from J; bases unmatched to any gene: 12. Germline CDR1 MNHGY, CDR2 SAAAGT. In DNA form, the CDR3 reads TGTGCCAGCAGGCGTGGACAGGGGGCCAAAACCCCTGAAGCTTTCTTT. Encoded protein: CASRRGQGAKTPEAFF.

The chain has TRBV2 and TRBJ2-5, with a weak D call TRBD1 (6 bases). CDR3 length: 13 residues. Germline values: CDR1 SNHLY, CDR2 FYNNEI. With 5 bases removed from V and 2 bases from J, the gap between germline ends came to 9 bases. The CDR3 here is CASSYRAQETQYF. CDR3 in DNA: TGTGCCAGCAGTTACAGGGCACAAGAGACCCAGTACTTC.

The rearrangement uses TRBV19 and TRBJ2-5; 9 bases are a match to TRBD2. This CDR3 has 16 residues. Germline V gene data show CDR1 as LNHDA and CDR2 as SQIVND (reference sequence). The J segment lost 5 bases and the V segment lost 5 bases, leaving 12 bases of the junction unmatched. As DNA, the CDR3 is TGTGCCAGTAGTGGACGGACTAGCGCTAGCCGGGAGACCCAGTACTTC. This gives the protein CASSGRTSASRETQYF.

This clone was detected a few times. This chain connects TRBV6-8 to TRBJ1-2; the D gene is possibly TRBD1 (6 bases). This CDR3 is built from 12 residues. Germline loops: CDR1 MNHGY, CDR2 SAAAGT. Trimming removed 5 bases from V and 9 bases from J, with 13 bases in between. Here the CDR3 DNA reads TGTGCCAGCAGTCAACAACAGGGTAGCTACACCTTC. Translated: CASSQQQGSYTF.

This clone is medium-sized in the sample. The chain uses TRBV11-3 and TRBJ2-5, with 10 bases lining up with TRBD1. The CDR3 length is 15 residues. V lost 5 bases and J lost 5; bases outside the gene matches: 8. Germline V gives CDR1 SGHNT, CDR2 YENEEA. CDR3 region: CASSQGTGVGETQYF. CDR3 nucleotides: TGTGCCAGCAGCCAAGGGACAGGGGTCGGGGAGACCCAGTACTTC.

The chain carries TRBV29-1 and TRBJ2-7, with D unclear. The V gene lost 0 bases and the J gene lost 3 bases, with 9 bases spanning the gap. Germline-derived CDR1 and CDR2 are SQVTM and ANQGSEA. The CDR3 is 13 residues long. The chain's CDR3 is CSVEDGTDYEQYF. CDR3 sequence (DNA): TGCAGCGTTGAAGATGGAACAGACTACGAGCAGTACTTC.

The chain links TRBV6-8 to TRBJ1-2, with 9 nucleotides matching TRBD1. V trimming: 10 bases; J trimming: 5 bases; junction bases outside the gene matches: 11. The CDR3 loop spans 14 amino acids. The germline V gene encodes CDR1 MNHGY and CDR2 SAAAGT. For the CDR3, the DNA is TGTGCCACCTCGACTGTGGGACAGGGTTATGGCTACACCTTC. This encodes CATSTVGQGYGYTF.

Comments on this clone: Other DNA variants within this sample encode the same CDR3. The CDR3 loop reads CSVGDRLQETQYF. CDR3 bases: TGCAGCGTCGGCGACAGATTGCAGGAGACCCAGTACTTC. The rearrangement links TRBV29-1 to TRBJ2-5; a possible D gene is TRBD1 (5 bases). Between the trimmed V and J ends, which lost 6 bases and 5 bases, there was a span of 16 bases. The germline CDR1 and CDR2 sequences are SQVTM and ANQGSEA. CDR3 length: 13 amino acids.

In its sample, this clone is medium-sized. The V gene is TRBV9, the J gene TRBJ1-4; D remains unclear. Germline lookup yields CDR1 SGDLS and CDR2 YYNGEE. This CDR3 region has 13 residues. Trimming removed 2 bases at V and 5 bases at J, with 7 bases between. The CDR3 nucleotides are TGTGCCAGCAGCGTGGTCCCAAATGAAAAACTGTTTTTT. Its translation is CASSVVPNEKLFF.

This chain connects TRBV19 to TRBJ2-5, with D possibly being TRBD1 or TRBD2 (6 bases each). CDR1 and CDR2 from the germline V gene are LNHDA and SQIVND (reference sequence). The CDR3 is 14 residues long. Deletions cut 9 bases from V and 5 bases from J, with 19 bases between. Here the CDR3 reads CASAFAGGPETQYF. The CDR3 coding sequence is TGTGCCAGCGCCTTTGCCGGGGGCCCGGAGACCCAGTACTTC.

The chain uses TRBV9 and TRBJ1-2, with 10 nucleotides matching TRBD1. Looked up from germline, CDR1 is SGDLS and CDR2 is YYNGEE. This CDR3 is 13 amino acids long. With V trimmed by 8 bases and J by 7 bases, 8 bases remained unmatched. CDR3 coding DNA: TGTGCCAGGCAGAAGACAGGGGGCTTTGGCTACACCTTC. It yields the protein CARQKTGGFGYTF. Full variable domain (outside the CDR3, taken from reference TRBV9 and TRBJ1-2): DSGVTQTPKHLITATGQRVTLRCSPRSGDLSVYWYQQSLDQGLQFLIQYYNGEERAKGNILERFSAQQFPDLHSELNLSSLELGDSALYFCARQKTGGFGYTFGSGTRLTVV.